This T cell receptor beta chain was recorded in a study of blood T cell repertoires in COVID-19. Germline CDR1 reads SNHLY; CDR2 reads FYNNEI. V was pared by 7 bases and J by 5 bases, with 11 bases between. The CDR3 length is 12 residues. Only in-frame clones appear in the TCRdb table, and some are missing; sequencing was by immunoSEQ multiplex PCR. The sample consists of approximately 110,000 clones, less than 75% of them appearing once. The TCR was taken from a human donor with acute or convalescent COVID-19. The donor label of this sample is uncertain. The sample comprised peripheral blood. J is TRBJ1-2 and V is TRBV2, with D possibly TRBD1 on 5 matching bases. CDR3 residues: CASTAGGYGYTF. The CDR3 DNA reads TGTGCCAGCACCGCCGGGGGATATGGCTACACCTTC.